A selection of T cell receptor beta chains follows, all from one sample in a study of cytomegalovirus exposure and HLA in healthy donors. Libraries were prepared by immunoSEQ multiplex PCR; TCRdb keeps only in-frame clonotypes and omits some of them. The sample has 160,000 or so clones; approximately 80% are singletons. The sequenced material came from PBMCs. Receptors originate from a woman in her forties or fifties in good health and CMV-seronegative. The CDR3 runs from the conserved cysteine through the conserved F or W. The order of the fields is CDR3 DNA, CDR3 protein, clone size, CDR3 length, J gene, V gene, D gene. The D gene is left open where the match is weak. The size of a clone is reported for some rows only, either as once, few or many, or as a class for expanded clones.

CDR3nt: TGTGCCAGCAGTCGGCTAGGGACAGGGGTGGAAGCCAAAAACATTCAGTACTTC
CDR3aa: CASSRLGTGVEAKNIQYF
abundance: .
len: 18
j_gene: TRBJ2-4
v_gene: TRBV27
d_gene: TRBD1

CDR3nt: TGTGCCAGCAGCAAGCCTCTAGCGGGAGGGCGGAATGAGCAGTTCTTC
CDR3aa: CASSKPLAGGRNEQFF
abundance: .
len: 16
j_gene: TRBJ2-1
v_gene: TRBV5-4
d_gene: TRBD2

CDR3nt: TGTGCCAGCAGCATGGACTACTACTCCTACGAGCAGTACTTC
CDR3aa: CASSMDYYSYEQYF
abundance: .
len: 14
j_gene: TRBJ2-7
v_gene: TRBV4-2
d_gene: .

CDR3nt: TGTGCCAGCAGCCCGGACAGTAACTATGGCTACACCTTC
CDR3aa: CASSPDSNYGYTF
abundance: .
len: 13
j_gene: TRBJ1-2
v_gene: TRBV5-5
d_gene: .

CDR3nt: TGTGCCAGCAGCGCGTGGGACAGGGGGAAAGAAAAACTGTTTTTT
CDR3aa: CASSAWDRGKEKLFF
abundance: .
len: 15
j_gene: TRBJ1-4
v_gene: TRBV5-6
d_gene: TRBD1

CDR3nt: TGCGCCAGCAGCCAAGAACCCCACAGGGGGCGTCGACTGTTTTTT
CDR3aa: CASSQEPHRGRRLFF
abundance: .
len: 15
j_gene: TRBJ1-4
v_gene: TRBV4-3
d_gene: TRBD1

CDR3nt: TGCGCCAGCAGAAATCCGGGAAACTCCTACGAGCAGTACTTC
CDR3aa: CASRNPGNSYEQYF
abundance: .
len: 14
j_gene: TRBJ2-7
v_gene: TRBV4-1
d_gene: .

CDR3nt: TGTGCCAGCAGCGCCCGGGACAGCGCGTTTTACGAGCAGTACTTC
CDR3aa: CASSARDSAFYEQYF
abundance: .
len: 15
j_gene: TRBJ2-7
v_gene: TRBV9
d_gene: TRBD1

CDR3nt: TGTGCCAGCAGTTCACGACAGGTCATCACCGGGGAGCTGTTTTTT
CDR3aa: CASSSRQVITGELFF
abundance: .
len: 15
j_gene: TRBJ2-2
v_gene: TRBV28
d_gene: .

CDR3nt: TGTGCCAGCAGCTTCTTTCGCCAAGAGACCCAGTACTTC
CDR3aa: CASSFFRQETQYF
abundance: .
len: 13
j_gene: TRBJ2-5
v_gene: TRBV7-2
d_gene: .

CDR3nt: TGCGCCAGCAGCTTGGCACAGCCCCAAGAGACCCAGTACTTC
CDR3aa: CASSLAQPQETQYF
abundance: .
len: 14
j_gene: TRBJ2-5
v_gene: TRBV5-1
d_gene: .

CDR3nt: TGCGCCAGCAGCCCACGGGAGGGAGCTGGGGGAGGCTACACCTTC
CDR3aa: CASSPREGAGGGYTF
abundance: .
len: 15
j_gene: TRBJ1-2
v_gene: TRBV5-1
d_gene: .

CDR3nt: TGTGCCAGCAGCGTAAGCGGGACAAGCCATGAGCAGTTCTTC
CDR3aa: CASSVSGTSHEQFF
abundance: .
len: 14
j_gene: TRBJ2-1
v_gene: TRBV9
d_gene: .

CDR3nt: TGTGCCAGCAGCTTAGTAGGGACTAGCGTCTACAATGAGCAGTTCTTC
CDR3aa: CASSLVGTSVYNEQFF
abundance: .
len: 16
j_gene: TRBJ2-1
v_gene: TRBV11-1
d_gene: TRBD2

CDR3nt: TGTGCCAGTAGTGTTATTCGTCAGCCCCAGCATTTT
CDR3aa: CASSVIRQPQHF
abundance: .
len: 12
j_gene: TRBJ1-5
v_gene: TRBV19
d_gene: .

CDR3nt: TGTGCCAGTAGCCTTCCTCGGACAGGGGGGGCGAGCAATCAGCCCCAGCATTTT
CDR3aa: CASSLPRTGGASNQPQHF
abundance: .
len: 18
j_gene: TRBJ1-5
v_gene: TRBV19
d_gene: TRBD1

CDR3nt: TGTGCCAGCATTGTGAGTAGCGGGAGTTATGAGCAGTTCTTC
CDR3aa: CASIVSSGSYEQFF
abundance: .
len: 14
j_gene: TRBJ2-1
v_gene: TRBV6-1
d_gene: TRBD2

CDR3nt: TGTGCCAGCAGCGTAGGGGGGACTAGCGGGAGTTACGAGCAGTACTTC
CDR3aa: CASSVGGTSGSYEQYF
abundance: .
len: 16
j_gene: TRBJ2-7
v_gene: TRBV9
d_gene: TRBD2

CDR3nt: TGTGCCCCCCCGGAGGGGCAGGATACCACAGATACGCAGTATTTT
CDR3aa: CAPPEGQDTTDTQYF
abundance: .
len: 15
j_gene: TRBJ2-3
v_gene: TRBV6-7
d_gene: .

CDR3nt: TGTGCCAGCAGTGCTCGCCTGACTAGCGGGATCGACTACAATGAGCAGTTCTTC
CDR3aa: CASSARLTSGIDYNEQFF
abundance: .
len: 18
j_gene: TRBJ2-1
v_gene: TRBV2
d_gene: TRBD2

CDR3nt: TGTGCCAGCAGTGAAGGAACAGGGGGGCGAGAGACCCAGTACTTC
CDR3aa: CASSEGTGGRETQYF
abundance: .
len: 15
j_gene: TRBJ2-5
v_gene: TRBV25-1
d_gene: TRBD1

CDR3nt: TGCGCCAGCAGCCAAGAGAGCTTTTCGGAGGATGGCTACACCTTC
CDR3aa: CASSQESFSEDGYTF
abundance: .
len: 15
j_gene: TRBJ1-2
v_gene: TRBV4-3
d_gene: .

CDR3nt: TGTGCCAGCGCAAAGGGACAGATTTACACCGGGGAGCTGTTTTTT
CDR3aa: CASAKGQIYTGELFF
abundance: .
len: 15
j_gene: TRBJ2-2
v_gene: TRBV27
d_gene: TRBD1

CDR3nt: TGCGCCAGCAGCTTGATTGGGGGGGCCATCGATGAGCAGTTCTTC
CDR3aa: CASSLIGGAIDEQFF
abundance: .
len: 15
j_gene: TRBJ2-1
v_gene: TRBV5-1
d_gene: .

CDR3nt: TGTGCCATCAGTAAACAGGGGGCAGGTAATTCACCCCTCCACTTT
CDR3aa: CAISKQGAGNSPLHF
abundance: few
len: 15
j_gene: TRBJ1-6
v_gene: TRBV10-3
d_gene: TRBD1

CDR3nt: TGCGCCAGCGGGGGGGGGCTTGATTTCCAAGAGACCCAGTACTTC
CDR3aa: CASGGGLDFQETQYF
abundance: .
len: 15
j_gene: TRBJ2-5
v_gene: TRBV5-1
d_gene: .

CDR3nt: TGTGCCAGCAGTTTCCCGGGACTAGCGGGAGCCGGGGAGCTGTTTTTT
CDR3aa: CASSFPGLAGAGELFF
abundance: .
len: 16
j_gene: TRBJ2-2
v_gene: TRBV28
d_gene: TRBD2

CDR3nt: TGTGCCAGCAGCTTAGAAGGCGGAGCTGGGAATGAGCAGTTCTTC
CDR3aa: CASSLEGGAGNEQFF
abundance: .
len: 15
j_gene: TRBJ2-1
v_gene: TRBV11-2
d_gene: .

CDR3nt: TGTGCCAGCAGCTTGTTCGGGAGTGGCGAGCAGTACTTC
CDR3aa: CASSLFGSGEQYF
abundance: few
len: 13
j_gene: TRBJ2-7
v_gene: TRBV5-4
d_gene: .

CDR3nt: TGTGCCAGCAGCTCGGAGGCGCCCGGACGGGGGTTTTACGAGCAGTACTTC
CDR3aa: CASSSEAPGRGFYEQYF
abundance: .
len: 17
j_gene: TRBJ2-7
v_gene: TRBV5-4
d_gene: .

CDR3nt: TGCGCCAGCCAAGGACTAGCGGGAGAGAGATCTGAGCAGTTCTTC
CDR3aa: CASQGLAGERSEQFF
abundance: .
len: 15
j_gene: TRBJ2-1
v_gene: TRBV5-1
d_gene: TRBD2

CDR3nt: TGTGCCTGGGGTGGGACAGGGGGCAACTATGGCTACACCTTC
CDR3aa: CAWGGTGGNYGYTF
abundance: .
len: 14
j_gene: TRBJ1-2
v_gene: TRBV30
d_gene: TRBD1

CDR3nt: TGCGCCAGCAGCCCCCCCCAACCGGGAAGCTCCTACAATGAGCAGTTCTTC
CDR3aa: CASSPPQPGSSYNEQFF
abundance: once
len: 17
j_gene: TRBJ2-1
v_gene: TRBV5-1
d_gene: .

CDR3nt: TGCGCCAGCAGCAAACCCGGGGGATACGAGCAGTACTTC
CDR3aa: CASSKPGGYEQYF
abundance: .
len: 13
j_gene: TRBJ2-7
v_gene: TRBV5-1
d_gene: .

CDR3nt: TGTGCCAGCAGCGACGGGCGGGGGCCTTCGGATACGCAGTATTTT
CDR3aa: CASSDGRGPSDTQYF
abundance: .
len: 15
j_gene: TRBJ2-3
v_gene: TRBV2
d_gene: .

CDR3nt: TGTGCCAGCTCACCGGTAGATATCGGTGAAAAACTGTTTTTT
CDR3aa: CASSPVDIGEKLFF
abundance: .
len: 14
j_gene: TRBJ1-4
v_gene: TRBV18
d_gene: .

CDR3nt: TGCGCCAGCAGTGAGGGCCTAACCACCGGGGAGCTGTTTTTT
CDR3aa: CASSEGLTTGELFF
abundance: once
len: 14
j_gene: TRBJ2-2
v_gene: TRBV5-1
d_gene: .

CDR3nt: TGTGCCAGCAGCAGGACTAGCGGGGATTTCGGGGAGCTGTTTTTT
CDR3aa: CASSRTSGDFGELFF
abundance: .
len: 15
j_gene: TRBJ2-2
v_gene: TRBV9
d_gene: TRBD2

CDR3nt: TGTGCCAGCAGCCGGCAGACAGGATCGAGCGAGCAGTACTTC
CDR3aa: CASSRQTGSSEQYF
abundance: .
len: 14
j_gene: TRBJ2-7
v_gene: TRBV6-5
d_gene: .

CDR3nt: TGTGCCATCAGGACACAGGGAATGTACGAGCAGTACTTC
CDR3aa: CAIRTQGMYEQYF
abundance: .
len: 13
j_gene: TRBJ2-7
v_gene: TRBV10-3
d_gene: .

CDR3nt: TGTGCCAGCAGCGTGGGGACAGGGGGGTCTTCCGAGCAGTACTTC
CDR3aa: CASSVGTGGSSEQYF
abundance: .
len: 15
j_gene: TRBJ2-7
v_gene: TRBV9
d_gene: TRBD1

CDR3nt: TGTGCCAGCAGCCCCGCAGGCGGGGGCCGCTACGAGCAGTACTTC
CDR3aa: CASSPAGGGRYEQYF
abundance: .
len: 15
j_gene: TRBJ2-7
v_gene: TRBV9
d_gene: .